The T cell receptor beta chain under discussion was sequenced for a study of naive and memory T cell subsets. Broader study findings: Activation and differentiation may alter RNA-based TCR counts.

Germline V lookup: CDR1 SGHRS, CDR2 YFSETQ. This CDR3 region has 14 residues. Deletions cut 4 bases from V and 2 bases from J, with 13 bases between. The beta constant-region primer was an equimolar mix of two oligonucleotides covering TRBC1 and TRBC2. Four rounds of PCR amplified the ligated cDNA using nested alpha and beta constant-region primers plus SP2. TCRdb called the UMI-ligation and nested PCR reads again in MiXCR, with one record for every CDR3 protein. Among 130,000 to 150,000 distinct CDR3 sequences, 17% were seen once, and the ten largest hold about 0.14%. A word on this clonotype: Antigen: not known.

The sequencing input was naive CD4+ T cells from blood. The rearrangement joins TRBV5-1 to TRBJ2-7, with D unclear. The TCR was taken from a human donor in good health. The CDR3 region has the DNA TGCGCCAGCAGCCCCTCGGGTGTCCCCTACGAGCAGTACTTC. This gives the protein CASSPSGVPYEQYF.